What follows are 4 T cell receptor beta chains derived from one specimen sequenced in a study of control samples from healthy donors and cancer patients. Libraries were prepared by immunoSEQ multiplex PCR; TCRdb keeps only in-frame clonotypes and omits some of them. The repertoire holds 79,000 or so clones, with 85% to 90% as singletons. The specimen sequenced was PBMCs. The source is a woman in her forties or fifties with colorectal cancer.

DNA of the CDR3: TGTGCCAGCTCACCTGTCTCCGGGACCTTCCTTGCGAACACTGAAGCTTTCTTT. It codes for CASSPVSGTFLANTEAFF. The chain is built from TRBV18 and TRBJ1-1; a weak D match, TRBD1 (5 bases). The CDR3 runs 18 residues. Trimming took 3 bases from V and 1 from J, leaving 21 bases between them. Germline values: CDR1 KGHSH, CDR2 LQKENI.

The V and J genes are TRBV11-3 and TRBJ1-1; perhaps TRBD1 as D (5 bases). V dropped 3 bases and J dropped 7 bases, with 12 bases sitting between them. CDR3 length: 13 residues. In germline, CDR1 is SGHNT, CDR2 YENEEA. CDR3 sequence reads: CASSFGRDFEAFF. The CDR3 nucleotides read TGTGCCAGCAGCTTCGGACGGGACTTTGAAGCTTTCTTT.

As to this clone: Its ends do not fully match the called genes, so a read error is possible. This chain connects TRBV15 to TRBJ2-3, with D possibly TRBD2 on 6 matching bases. Germline V gives CDR1 LNHNV, CDR2 YYDKDF (reference sequence). The length of the CDR3 is 16 residues. The CDR3 here is CATRRDLVAGTDTQYF. CDR3 in DNA: TGTGCCACCAGAAGAGATCTGGTAGCGGGCACAGATACGCAGTATTTT.

The rearrangement links TRBV6-5 to TRBJ2-2; TRBD1 aligns across 9 bases. Germline lookup yields CDR1 MNHEY and CDR2 SVGAGI. V shed 6 bases and J 6 bases; nucleotides not matched to a gene: 5. CDR3 length: 14 amino acids. Written as DNA, the CDR3 is TGTGCCAGCAGGGGGACAGGGATGGCCGGGGAGCTGTTTTTT. This codes for CASRGTGMAGELFF.